This T cell receptor beta chain appears in the sequencing data of a study of T cells in localized non-small cell lung cancer. Study-wide findings and caveats: Paired adjacent lung recovered a median around 59 of the top 100 tumor clones.

Data came from immunoSEQ multiplex PCR; TCRdb stores just in-frame clones and leaves some out. The sample includes about 53,000 clones, over 70% of them seen just once. On this clone: The antigen is undetermined.

V was clipped by 3 bases and J by 0 bases, with 8 bases between them. The CDR3 is 14 residues long. The germline V gene has CDR1 SNHLY and CDR2 FYNNEI. The TCR comes from a man aged 40-75 years with stage III lung adenocarcinoma. The V and J genes are TRBV2 and TRBJ1-1, with D maybe TRBD1 (6 bases). The sequencing here drew on peripheral blood mononuclear cells, taken before any cancer treatment. CDR3 nucleotides: TGTGCCAGCAGTGAGGACAGTTTGAACACTGAAGCTTTCTTT. Translation gives CASSEDSLNTEAFF. Looking up the rest from reference TRBV2 and TRBJ1-1 gives the full variable domain: EPEVTQTPSHQVTQMGQEVILRCVPISNHLYFYWYRQILGQKVEFLVSFYNNEISEKSEIFDDQFSVERPDGSNFTLKIRSTKLEDSAMYFCASSEDSLNTEAFFGQGTRLTVV.